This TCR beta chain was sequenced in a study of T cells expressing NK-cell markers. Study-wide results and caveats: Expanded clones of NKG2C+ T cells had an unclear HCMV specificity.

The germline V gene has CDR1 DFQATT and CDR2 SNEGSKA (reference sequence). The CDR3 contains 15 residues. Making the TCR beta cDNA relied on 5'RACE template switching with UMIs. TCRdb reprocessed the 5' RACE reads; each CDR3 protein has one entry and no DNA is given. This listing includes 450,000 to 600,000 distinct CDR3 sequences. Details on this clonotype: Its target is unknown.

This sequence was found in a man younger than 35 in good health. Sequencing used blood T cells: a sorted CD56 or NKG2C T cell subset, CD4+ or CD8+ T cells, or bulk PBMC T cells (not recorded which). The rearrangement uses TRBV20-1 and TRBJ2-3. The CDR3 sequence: CSANDGDLGPDTQYF.